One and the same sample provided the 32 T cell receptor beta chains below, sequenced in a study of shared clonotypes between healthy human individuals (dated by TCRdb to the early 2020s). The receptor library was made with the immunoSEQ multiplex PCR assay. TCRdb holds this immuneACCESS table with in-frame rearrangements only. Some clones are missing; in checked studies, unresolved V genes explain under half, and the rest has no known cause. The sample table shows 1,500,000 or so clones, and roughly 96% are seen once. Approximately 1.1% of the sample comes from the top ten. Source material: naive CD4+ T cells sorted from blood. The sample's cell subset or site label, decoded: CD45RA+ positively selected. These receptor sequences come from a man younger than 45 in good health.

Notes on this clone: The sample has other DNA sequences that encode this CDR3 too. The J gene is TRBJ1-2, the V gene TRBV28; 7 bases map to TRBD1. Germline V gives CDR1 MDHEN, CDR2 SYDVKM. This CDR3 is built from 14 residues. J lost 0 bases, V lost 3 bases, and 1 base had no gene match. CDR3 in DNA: TGTGCCAGCAGTTTGACAGGGTCTAACTATGGCTACACCTTC. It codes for CASSLTGSNYGYTF.

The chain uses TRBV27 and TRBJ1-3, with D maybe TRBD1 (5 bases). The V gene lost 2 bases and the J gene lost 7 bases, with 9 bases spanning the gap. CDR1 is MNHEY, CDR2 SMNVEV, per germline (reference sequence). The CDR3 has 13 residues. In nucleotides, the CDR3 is TGTGCCAGCAGTTTAGCCAGGGACAACACCATATATTTT. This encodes CASSLARDNTIYF.

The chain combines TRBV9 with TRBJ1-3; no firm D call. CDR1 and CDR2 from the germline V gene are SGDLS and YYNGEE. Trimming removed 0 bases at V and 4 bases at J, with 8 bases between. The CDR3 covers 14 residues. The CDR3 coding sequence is TGTGCCAGCAGCGTAGCCAAGGGAGGAAACACCATATATTTT. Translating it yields CASSVAKGGNTIYF.

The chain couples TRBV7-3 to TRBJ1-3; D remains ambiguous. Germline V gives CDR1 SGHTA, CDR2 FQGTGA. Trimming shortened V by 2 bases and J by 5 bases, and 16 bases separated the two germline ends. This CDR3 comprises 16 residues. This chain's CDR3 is CASSLGSYLGRNTIYF. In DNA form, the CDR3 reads TGTGCCAGCAGCTTAGGGAGTTACTTAGGGAGAAACACCATATATTTT.

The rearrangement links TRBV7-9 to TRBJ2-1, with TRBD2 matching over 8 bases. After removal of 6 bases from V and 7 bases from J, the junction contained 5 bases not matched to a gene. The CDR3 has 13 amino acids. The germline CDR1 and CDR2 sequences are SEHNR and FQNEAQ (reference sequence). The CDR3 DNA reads TGTGCCAGCAGTACGACTAGCGAAAATGAGCAGTTCTTC. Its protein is CASSTTSENEQFF.

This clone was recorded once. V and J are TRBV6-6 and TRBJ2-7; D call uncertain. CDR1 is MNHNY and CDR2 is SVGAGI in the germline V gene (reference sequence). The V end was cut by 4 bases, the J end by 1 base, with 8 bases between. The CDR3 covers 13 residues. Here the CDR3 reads CASSSPGSYEQYF. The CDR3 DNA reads TGTGCCAGCAGTTCGCCAGGTTCCTACGAGCAGTACTTC.

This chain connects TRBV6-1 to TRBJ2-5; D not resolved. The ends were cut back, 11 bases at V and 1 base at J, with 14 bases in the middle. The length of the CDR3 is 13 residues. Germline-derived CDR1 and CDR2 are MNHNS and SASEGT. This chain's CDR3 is CACNRYVQETQYF. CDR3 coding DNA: TGTGCCTGTAATCGATATGTCCAAGAGACCCAGTACTTC.

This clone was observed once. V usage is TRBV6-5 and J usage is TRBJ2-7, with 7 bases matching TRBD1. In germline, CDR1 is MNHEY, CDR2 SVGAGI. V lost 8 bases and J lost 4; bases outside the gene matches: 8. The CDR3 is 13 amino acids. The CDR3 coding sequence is TGTGCCAGCGGGGACAGTTTTTTATACGAGCAGTACTTC. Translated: CASGDSFLYEQYF.

The CDR3 DNA follows: TGTGCCAGCAGTTCCGGGACGGACGACTATGGCTACACCTTC. Translation gives CASSSGTDDYGYTF. This sequence joins TRBV28 and TRBJ1-2; D may be TRBD1 (5 bases). Germline V gives CDR1 MDHEN, CDR2 SYDVKM. Between the trimmed V and J ends, which lost 4 bases and 3 bases, there was a span of 12 bases. The CDR3 length is 14 residues.

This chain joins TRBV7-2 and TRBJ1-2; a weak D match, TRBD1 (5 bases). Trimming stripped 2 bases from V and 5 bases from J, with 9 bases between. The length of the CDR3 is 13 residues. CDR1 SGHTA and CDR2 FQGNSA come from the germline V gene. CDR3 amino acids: CASSLRGIYGYTF. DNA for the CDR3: TGTGCCAGCAGCTTACGGGGGATTTATGGCTACACCTTC.

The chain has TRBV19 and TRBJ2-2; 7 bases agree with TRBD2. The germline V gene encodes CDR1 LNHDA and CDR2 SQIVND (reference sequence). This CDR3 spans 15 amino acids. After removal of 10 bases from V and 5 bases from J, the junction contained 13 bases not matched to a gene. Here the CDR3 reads CATSGLAAWTGELFF. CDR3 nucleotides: TGTGCCACCTCAGGGCTAGCGGCGTGGACCGGGGAGCTGTTTTTT.

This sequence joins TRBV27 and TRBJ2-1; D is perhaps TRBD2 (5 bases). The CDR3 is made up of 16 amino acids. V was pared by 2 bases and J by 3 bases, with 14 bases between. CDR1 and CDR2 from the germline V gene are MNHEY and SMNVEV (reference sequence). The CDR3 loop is CASSLESGYHYNEQFF. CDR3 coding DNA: TGTGCCAGCAGTTTAGAGAGCGGTTATCACTACAATGAGCAGTTCTTC.

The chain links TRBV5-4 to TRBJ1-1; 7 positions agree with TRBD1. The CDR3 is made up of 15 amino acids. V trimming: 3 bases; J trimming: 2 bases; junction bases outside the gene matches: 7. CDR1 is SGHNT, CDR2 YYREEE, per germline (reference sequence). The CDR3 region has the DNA TGTGCCAGCAGCTATGTAGGGGGCGGAAACACTGAAGCTTTCTTT. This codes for CASSYVGGGNTEAFF.

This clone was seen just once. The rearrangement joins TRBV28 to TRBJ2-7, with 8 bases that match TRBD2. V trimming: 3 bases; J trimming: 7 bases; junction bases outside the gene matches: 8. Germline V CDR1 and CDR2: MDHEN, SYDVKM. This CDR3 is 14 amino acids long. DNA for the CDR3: TGTGCCAGCAGTTTCCGAGCGGGAGCCGGGGAGCAGTACTTC. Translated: CASSFRAGAGEQYF.

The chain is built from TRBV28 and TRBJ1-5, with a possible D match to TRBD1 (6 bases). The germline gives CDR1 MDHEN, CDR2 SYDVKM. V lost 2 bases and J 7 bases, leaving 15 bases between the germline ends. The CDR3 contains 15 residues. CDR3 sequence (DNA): TGTGCCAGCAGTTTAAATGGGGGCGCCTGGCAGCCCCAGCATTTT. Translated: CASSLNGGAWQPQHF.

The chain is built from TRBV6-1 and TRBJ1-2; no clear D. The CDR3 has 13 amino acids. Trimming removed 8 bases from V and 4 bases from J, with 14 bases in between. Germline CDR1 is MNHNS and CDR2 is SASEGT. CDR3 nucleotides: TGTGCCAGCCAAGGAGGATTAGGCTATGGCTACACCTTC. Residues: CASQGGLGYGYTF.

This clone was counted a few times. DNA for the CDR3: TGTGCCAGCAGCTTAGGCAGGGGGAGAAGGTCCGGGGAGCTGTTTTTT. Protein sequence: CASSLGRGRRSGELFF. V usage is TRBV11-2 and J usage is TRBJ2-2, with 7 bases identical to TRBD1. The length of the CDR3 is 16 residues. V dropped 1 base and J dropped 6; count of bases not matched to a gene: 8. Per the germline V gene, CDR1 is SGHAT and CDR2 is FQNNGV.

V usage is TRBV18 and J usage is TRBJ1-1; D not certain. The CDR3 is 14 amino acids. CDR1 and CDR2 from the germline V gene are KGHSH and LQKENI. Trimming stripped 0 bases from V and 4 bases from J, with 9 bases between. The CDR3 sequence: CASSPPIGVTEAFF. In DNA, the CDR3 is TGTGCCAGCTCACCACCAATCGGGGTCACTGAAGCTTTCTTT. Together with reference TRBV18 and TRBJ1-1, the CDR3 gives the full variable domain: NAGVMQNPRHLVRRRGQEARLRCSPMKGHSHVYWYRQLPEEGLKFMVYLQKENIIDESGMPKERFSAEFPKEGPSILRIQQVVRGDSAAYFCASSPPIGVTEAFFGQGTRLTVV.

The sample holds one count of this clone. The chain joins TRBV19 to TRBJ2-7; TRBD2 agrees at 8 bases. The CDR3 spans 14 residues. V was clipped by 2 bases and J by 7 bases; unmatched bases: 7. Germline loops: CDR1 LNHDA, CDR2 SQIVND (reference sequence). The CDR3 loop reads CASSITSGTSEQYF. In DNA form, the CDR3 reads TGTGCCAGTAGTATAACATCAGGGACTAGTGAGCAGTACTTC.

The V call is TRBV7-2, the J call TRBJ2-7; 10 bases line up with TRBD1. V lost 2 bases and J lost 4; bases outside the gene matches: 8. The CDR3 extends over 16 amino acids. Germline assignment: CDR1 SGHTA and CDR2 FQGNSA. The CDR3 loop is CASSLNPGQGTYEQYF. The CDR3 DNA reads TGTGCCAGCAGCTTAAACCCGGGACAGGGGACGTACGAGCAGTACTTC.

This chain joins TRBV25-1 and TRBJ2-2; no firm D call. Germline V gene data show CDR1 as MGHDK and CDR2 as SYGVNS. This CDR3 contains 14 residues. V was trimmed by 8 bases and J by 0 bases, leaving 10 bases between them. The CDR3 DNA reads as TGTGCCAGCTCGACATACGCGAACACCGGGGAGCTGTTTTTT. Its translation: CASSTYANTGELFF.

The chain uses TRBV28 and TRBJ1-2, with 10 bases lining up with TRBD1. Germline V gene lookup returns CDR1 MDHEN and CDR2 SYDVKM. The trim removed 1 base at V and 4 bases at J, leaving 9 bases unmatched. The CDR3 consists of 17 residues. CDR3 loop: CASSLFKGQGFIYGYTF. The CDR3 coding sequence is TGTGCCAGCAGTTTATTCAAGGGACAGGGGTTTATCTATGGCTACACCTTC.

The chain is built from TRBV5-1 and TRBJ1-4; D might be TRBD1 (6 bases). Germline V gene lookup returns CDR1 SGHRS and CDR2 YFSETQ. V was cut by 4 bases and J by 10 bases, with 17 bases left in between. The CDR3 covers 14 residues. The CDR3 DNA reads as TGCGCCAGCAGCATACAGGGTGGAAGGGGAAAACTGTTTTTT. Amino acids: CASSIQGGRGKLFF.

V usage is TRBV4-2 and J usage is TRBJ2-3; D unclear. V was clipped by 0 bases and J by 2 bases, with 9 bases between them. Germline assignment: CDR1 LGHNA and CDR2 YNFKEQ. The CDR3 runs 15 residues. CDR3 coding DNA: TGTGCCAGCAGCCAAGAGGTCCTTTCCACAGATACGCAGTATTTT. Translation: CASSQEVLSTDTQYF.

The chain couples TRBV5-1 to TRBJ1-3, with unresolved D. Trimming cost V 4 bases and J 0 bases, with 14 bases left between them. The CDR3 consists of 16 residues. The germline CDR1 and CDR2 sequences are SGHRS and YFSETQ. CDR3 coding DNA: TGCGCCAGCAGCCTGGACTCAAGGCTCTCTGGAAACACCATATATTTT. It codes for CASSLDSRLSGNTIYF.

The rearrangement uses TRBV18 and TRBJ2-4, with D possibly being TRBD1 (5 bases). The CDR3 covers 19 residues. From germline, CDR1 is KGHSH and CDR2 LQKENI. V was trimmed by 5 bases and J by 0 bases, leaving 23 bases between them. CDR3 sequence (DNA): TGTGCCAGCTCATTAATAGGGCAGGGAACAAGCCTAGCCAAAAACATTCAGTACTTC. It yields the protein CASSLIGQGTSLAKNIQYF.

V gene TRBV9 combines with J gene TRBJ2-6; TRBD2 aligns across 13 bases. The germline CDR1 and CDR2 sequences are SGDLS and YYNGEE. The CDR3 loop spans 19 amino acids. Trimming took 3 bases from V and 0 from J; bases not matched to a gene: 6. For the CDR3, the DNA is TGTGCCAGCAGCGGGCCTCGGACTAGCGGGAGCTCTGGGGCCAACGTCCTGACTTTC. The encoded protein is CASSGPRTSGSSGANVLTF.

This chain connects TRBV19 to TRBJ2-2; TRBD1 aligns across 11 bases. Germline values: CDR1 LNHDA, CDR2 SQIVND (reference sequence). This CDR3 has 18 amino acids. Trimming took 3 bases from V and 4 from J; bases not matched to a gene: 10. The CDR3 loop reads CASSIILPGQGGTGELFF. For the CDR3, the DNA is TGTGCCAGTAGTATTATCCTACCGGGACAGGGGGGCACCGGGGAGCTGTTTTTT.

CDR3 sequence: CASSVHCYEQYF. The CDR3 nucleotides are TGTGCCAGCAGCGTCCACTGCTACGAGCAGTACTTC. The chain is built from TRBV9 and TRBJ2-7; D unclear. Germline assignment: CDR1 SGDLS and CDR2 YYNGEE. This CDR3 contains 12 residues. With 2 bases removed from V and 3 bases from J, the gap between germline ends came to 6 bases.

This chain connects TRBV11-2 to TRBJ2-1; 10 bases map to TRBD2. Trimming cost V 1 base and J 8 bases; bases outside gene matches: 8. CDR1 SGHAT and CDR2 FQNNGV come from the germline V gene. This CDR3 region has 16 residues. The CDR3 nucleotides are TGTGCCAGCAGCTTAGGGACTAGCGGATTTAATGATGAGCAGTTCTTC. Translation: CASSLGTSGFNDEQFF.

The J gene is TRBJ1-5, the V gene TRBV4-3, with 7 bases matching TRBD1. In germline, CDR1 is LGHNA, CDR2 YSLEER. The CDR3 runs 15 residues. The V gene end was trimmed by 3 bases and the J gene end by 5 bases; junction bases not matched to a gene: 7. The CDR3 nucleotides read TGCGCCAGCAGCCAGGAAAGAACAGGGGATCAGCCCCAGCATTTT. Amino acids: CASSQERTGDQPQHF.

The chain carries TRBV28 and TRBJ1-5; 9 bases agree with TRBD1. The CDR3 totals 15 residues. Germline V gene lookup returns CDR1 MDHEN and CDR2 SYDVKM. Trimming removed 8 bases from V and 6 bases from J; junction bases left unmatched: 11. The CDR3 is CASGAQGAKGQPQHF. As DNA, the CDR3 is TGTGCCAGCGGCGCACAGGGGGCGAAGGGTCAGCCCCAGCATTTT.